Below, one T cell receptor (beta chain) is given with its context. Other DNA sequences in the same sample also yield this CDR3. This entry comes from a study of shared clonotypes between healthy human individuals. Investigators divided CD4+ cells into CD45RA+ naive and CD45RA-negative memory subsets. CDR3 size: 11 residues. The V and J ends lost 4 bases and 4 bases respectively, with 5 bases between them. Germline CDR1 DFQATT, CDR2 SNEGSKA (reference sequence). Sequencing was performed with immunoSEQ multiplex PCR; in TCRdb, only in-frame clones are kept and a portion is missing. The data hold over a million clones, with about 98.5% observed a single time.

The sample was naive CD4+ T cells sorted from blood. Subset defined: CD45RA+ positively selected. The chain is built from TRBV20-1 and TRBJ1-5; weak D call: TRBD1 (5 bases). The sequence came from a man under 40 in good health. CDR3 region: CSAKGNQPQHF. CDR3 DNA: TGCAGTGCTAAGGGGAATCAGCCCCAGCATTTT.